Listed below are T cell receptor beta chains from one sample, sequenced in a study of beta chain features in type 1 diabetes. The protocol was immunoSEQ multiplex PCR, while the TCRdb copy is restricted to in-frame clones and leaves out a portion. The sample contains approximately 170,000 clones, approximately 8.1% of which appear only once. The sequenced material came from central memory CD4+ T cells from blood. The receptor set was obtained from a woman aged 40-49 years with type 1 diabetes. Each CDR3 is given with its conserved first and last residue. D genes are given only for firm matches. For some rows the clone size is stated as once, few or many, or as a class when expanded; others skip it.

few	TRBD1	TRBV19	TRBJ1-5	CASGQVNQPQHF	TGTGCCAGTGGACAGGTGAATCAGCCCCAGCATTTT
.	.	TRBV7-8	TRBJ2-5	CASSLNPGANQETQYF	TGTGCCAGCAGCTTAAACCCAGGGGCCAATCAAGAGACCCAGTACTTC
.	.	TRBV28	TRBJ2-5	CASSSATSYETQYF	TGTGCCAGCAGTTCAGCCACTAGCTATGAGACCCAGTACTTC
few	TRBD2	TRBV7-2	TRBJ2-7	CASSLAPRPGLAYEQYF	TGTGCCAGCAGCTTGGCCCCACGACCGGGACTAGCCTACGAGCAGTACTTC
few	.	TRBV7-3	TRBJ2-2	CASSPIGRGTGELFF	TGTGCCAGCAGCCCCATTGGGCGGGGAACCGGGGAGCTGTTTTTT
few	TRBD1	TRBV18	TRBJ1-1	CASSPGQGMSGTEAFF	TGTGCCAGCTCACCGGGACAGGGGATGTCGGGCACTGAAGCTTTCTTT
.	TRBD1	TRBV9	TRBJ1-2	CASSARGGTGDYGYTF	TGTGCCAGCAGCGCGCGCGGGGGGACAGGGGACTATGGCTACACCTTC
few	TRBD1	TRBV9	TRBJ2-5	CASSAFQGEMLETQYF	TGTGCCAGCAGCGCATTCCAGGGGGAGATGTTAGAGACCCAGTACTTC
few	.	TRBV7-2	TRBJ1-3	CASVRQPFSGNTIYF	TGTGCCAGCGTGCGGCAGCCCTTCTCTGGAAACACCATATATTTT
few	TRBD1	TRBV27	TRBJ2-7	CASSWDSSYEQYF	TGTGCCAGCAGTTGGGACAGCTCCTACGAGCAGTACTTC
few	.	TRBV5-1	TRBJ1-1	CASSERGPTEAFF	TGCGCCAGCAGCGAAAGAGGTCCCACTGAAGCTTTCTTT
.	.	TRBV28	TRBJ1-1	CASSPYSGGANTEAFF	TGTGCCAGCAGCCCCTACTCAGGAGGGGCGAACACTGAAGCTTTCTTT
few	.	TRBV30	TRBJ2-7	CAWSVTGLSYEQYF	TGTGCCTGGAGTGTAACAGGCCTATCCTACGAGCAGTACTTC
.	.	TRBV7-2	TRBJ2-7	CASSLATGAGRNEQYF	TGTGCCAGCAGCTTAGCAACGGGAGCGGGTAGGAACGAGCAGTACTTC
.	TRBD2	TRBV11-2	TRBJ2-3	CASSLNSGGADTQYF	TGTGCCAGCAGCTTAAATAGCGGGGGGGCCGATACGCAGTATTTT